This TCR beta chain was identified in a study of vaccination effects on CD4 cells after COVID-19. On the study more broadly: Expansion with viral peptide pools was applied to antigen-specific CD4+ T cells by the ViraFEST assay prior to sequencing.

CD4+ T cell isolation took place after 10 days of culture. No vaccinee had earlier SARS-CoV-2 infection, and nucleocapsid antibodies were negative. Study-wide results and limits: Long after vaccination, the clones induced by infection and by vaccine shrank markedly in size.

The protocol was immunoSEQ multiplex PCR, while the TCRdb copy is restricted to in-frame clones and leaves out a portion. This sample has 45,000 to 60,000 clones, with 65% to 80% found just once. Notes on this clone: The antigen remains undetermined.

Sample: CD4+ T cells from PBMCs cultured without peptide, taken before COVID-19 vaccination. This TCR came from a human donor who received a COVID-19 vaccine.

The DNA for the CDR3 is TGTGCCAGCAGCTCCTGGGACGGAACCACAGATACGCAGTATTTT. Translation: CASSSWDGTTDTQYF. V usage is TRBV11-1 and J usage is TRBJ2-3; either TRBD1 or TRBD2 may fit D (5 bases each). Trimming removed 4 bases from V and 2 bases from J, with 13 bases in between. Germline-derived CDR1 and CDR2 are SGHAT and FQDESV (reference sequence). This CDR3 has 15 residues.